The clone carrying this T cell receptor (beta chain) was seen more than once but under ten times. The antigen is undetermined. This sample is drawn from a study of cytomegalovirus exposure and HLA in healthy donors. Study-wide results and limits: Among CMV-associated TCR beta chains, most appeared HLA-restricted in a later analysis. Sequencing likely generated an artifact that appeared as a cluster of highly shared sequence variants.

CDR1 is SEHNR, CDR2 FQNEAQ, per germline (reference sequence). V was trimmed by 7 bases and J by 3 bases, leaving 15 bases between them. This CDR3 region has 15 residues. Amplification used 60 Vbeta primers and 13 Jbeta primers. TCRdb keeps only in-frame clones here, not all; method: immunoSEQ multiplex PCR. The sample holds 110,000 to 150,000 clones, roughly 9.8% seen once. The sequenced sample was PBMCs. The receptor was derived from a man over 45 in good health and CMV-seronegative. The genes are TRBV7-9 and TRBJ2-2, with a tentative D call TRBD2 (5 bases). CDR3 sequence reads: CASIPGVVHTGELFF. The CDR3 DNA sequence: TGTGCCAGCATCCCCGGGGTAGTGCACACCGGGGAGCTGTTTTTT.